These T cell receptor beta chains were read from a single sample in a study of cytomegalovirus exposure and HLA in healthy donors. Sequencing was performed with immunoSEQ multiplex PCR; in TCRdb, only in-frame clones are kept and a portion is missing. Of 150,000 or so clones in the sample, approximately 89% were seen once. Sequencing used PBMCs. The receptors here all came from a woman in her late teens or twenties in good health and CMV-seropositive. Each CDR3 is given with its conserved first and last residue. A D gene is named only where the DNA matches it firmly. The size entry is marked missing in some rows and otherwise reads once, few, many or a size class.

-,TRBV29-1,TRBJ1-1,-,CSVDWQVQAFF,TGCAGCGTTGATTGGCAGGTTCAAGCTTTCTTT
TRBD2,TRBV5-1,TRBJ2-5,-,CASTDLGLAGGETQYF,TGCGCCAGCACCGATCTTGGACTAGCGGGGGGGGAGACCCAGTACTTC
TRBD1,TRBV6-1,TRBJ1-5,-,CASGGQVGQPQHF,TGTGCCAGCGGGGGACAGGTAGGTCAGCCCCAGCATTTT
-,TRBV6-1,TRBJ2-1,once,CASSEGYRDWHHNEQFF,TGTGCCAGCAGTGAAGGTTACCGGGACTGGCATCACAATGAGCAGTTCTTC
-,TRBV27,TRBJ1-5,-,CASSLTTPNQPQHF,TGTGCCAGCAGTTTAACAACCCCAAATCAGCCCCAGCATTTT
TRBD2,TRBV7-3,TRBJ2-1,-,CASSESGTSVNEQFF,TGTGCCAGCAGCGAATCCGGGACTAGCGTTAATGAGCAGTTCTTC
TRBD1,TRBV19,TRBJ2-7,-,CASRGQGRYEQYF,TGTGCCAGTCGAGGACAGGGTAGATACGAGCAGTACTTC
TRBD1,TRBV4-2,TRBJ1-2,-,CASSQDRDRDYGYTF,TGTGCCAGCAGCCAAGACCGGGACAGGGACTATGGCTACACCTTC
TRBD1,TRBV30,TRBJ1-1,-,CAWSLSRQGDAFF,TGTGCCTGGAGTCTATCTCGACAGGGGGACGCTTTCTTT
TRBD2,TRBV9,TRBJ2-5,-,CASSPRTSGGSQVTQYF,TGTGCCAGCAGCCCCCGGACTAGCGGGGGGTCCCAGGTGACCCAGTACTTC
TRBD1,TRBV28,TRBJ2-1,-,CASSRTGVYNEQFF,TGTGCCAGCAGTAGGACAGGAGTCTACAATGAGCAGTTCTTC
-,TRBV6-5,TRBJ1-5,-,CASSRDISNQPQHF,TGTGCCAGCAGCAGGGACATTAGCAATCAGCCCCAGCATTTT
-,TRBV7-2,TRBJ1-5,few,CASSYDSFNQPQHF,TGTGCCAGCAGCTACGACAGCTTCAATCAGCCCCAGCATTTT
TRBD1,TRBV7-9,TRBJ2-2,-,CASSSGTGENTGELFF,TGTGCCAGCAGCTCAGGGACAGGGGAGAACACCGGGGAGCTGTTTTTT
TRBD1,TRBV5-1,TRBJ1-2,-,CASSPGQGNYTF,TGCGCCAGCAGCCCAGGACAGGGGAACTACACCTTC
TRBD1,TRBV19,TRBJ2-3,-,CASSIDRGRDTQYF,TGTGCCAGTAGTATCGACAGGGGGCGAGATACGCAGTATTTT
TRBD1,TRBV27,TRBJ1-2,-,CASSGTATHYTF,TGTGCCAGCAGCGGGACAGCCACTCACTACACCTTC
-,TRBV18,TRBJ1-3,-,CASSPGESSGNTIYF,TGTGCCAGCTCACCAGGGGAGAGCTCTGGAAACACCATATATTTT
-,TRBV10-3,TRBJ2-3,-,CAARPDFTDTQYF,TGTGCCGCCCGCCCAGACTTCACAGATACGCAGTATTTT
-,TRBV4-1,TRBJ1-1,-,CASSQDSGFPGGTEAFF,TGCGCCAGCAGCCAAGATTCGGGGTTCCCGGGGGGCACTGAAGCTTTCTTT
TRBD1,TRBV4-3,TRBJ2-7,-,CASSQEMGTGLYEQYF,TGCGCCAGCAGCCAAGAAATGGGGACAGGGCTCTACGAGCAGTACTTC
-,TRBV6-1,TRBJ2-1,-,CASSAYNEQFF,TGTGCCAGCAGTGCTTACAATGAGCAGTTCTTC
TRBD2,TRBV30,TRBJ2-3,once,CAWSGLAGLTDTQYF,TGTGCCTGGAGTGGACTAGCGGGCCTCACAGATACGCAGTATTTT
TRBD2,TRBV28,TRBJ2-3,-,CASSRGLAGGPRDTQYF,TGTGCCAGCAGTCGTGGACTAGCGGGGGGCCCGCGGGATACGCAGTATTTT
-,TRBV6-5,TRBJ2-7,-,CASSYSGGAGFYEQYF,TGTGCCAGCAGTTACTCGGGGGGTGCCGGCTTCTACGAGCAGTACTTC
TRBD1,TRBV7-9,TRBJ2-7,-,CASSTGQGAYEQYF,TGTGCCAGCAGCACTGGACAGGGCGCCTACGAGCAGTACTTC
TRBD1,TRBV19,TRBJ1-2,-,CASSIAQGMEYGYTF,TGTGCCAGTAGTATAGCACAGGGGATGGAATATGGCTACACCTTC
TRBD1,TRBV7-2,TRBJ2-3,-,CASSLQAGGRADTQYF,TGTGCCAGCAGCTTACAGGCAGGGGGCAGAGCAGATACGCAGTATTTT
TRBD1,TRBV4-1,TRBJ1-1,-,CASSQPRDRKTEAFF,TGCGCCAGCAGCCAACCCCGGGACAGGAAGACTGAAGCTTTCTTT
-,TRBV7-2,TRBJ2-2,once,CASSSEPSTGELFF,TGTGCCAGCAGCTCCGAGCCGTCCACCGGGGAGCTGTTTTTT
-,TRBV29-1,TRBJ1-1,-,CSVAPGTSAFF,TGCAGCGTTGCACCCGGGACATCGGCTTTCTTT
TRBD2,TRBV19,TRBJ2-2,-,CASSMGTRRGNTGELFF,TGTGCCAGTAGTATGGGGACTAGGCGGGGGAACACCGGGGAGCTGTTTTTT
-,TRBV5-1,TRBJ1-3,-,CASSPRGSDSGNTIYF,TGCGCCAGCAGCCCGCGCGGGTCCGACTCTGGAAACACCATATATTTT
-,TRBV6-5,TRBJ1-1,-,CASSYSGRKNEAFF,TGTGCCAGCAGTTACTCGGGCAGGAAAAACGAAGCTTTCTTT
-,TRBV28,TRBJ1-5,-,CASSLLFPSGGDQPQHF,TGTGCCAGCAGCCTCCTCTTTCCCTCGGGGGGGGATCAGCCCCAGCATTTT
-,TRBV9,TRBJ2-1,-,CASSVGQNEQFF,TGTGCCAGCAGCGTCGGACAGAATGAGCAGTTCTTC
-,TRBV14,TRBJ1-1,-,CASSQVRWVSRPGVTEAFF,TGTGCCAGCAGCCAAGTCCGCTGGGTGTCCAGACCAGGTGTCACTGAAGCTTTCTTT
TRBD1,TRBV15,TRBJ2-1,-,CATSRGSGTGDNEQFF,TGTGCCACCAGCAGGGGTTCCGGGACAGGCGACAATGAGCAGTTCTTC
TRBD1,TRBV27,TRBJ2-1,-,CATGTGGLWDNEQFF,TGTGCCACCGGGACAGGGGGCCTATGGGACAATGAGCAGTTCTTC
-,TRBV12-5,TRBJ2-2,-,CASGLVLGRHPPNTGELFF,TGTGCTAGTGGTTTGGTACTAGGCCGACATCCCCCGAACACCGGGGAGCTGTTTTTT
-,TRBV6-5,TRBJ2-7,-,CASSSGQLSSYEQYF,TGTGCCAGCAGTTCAGGACAGCTAAGCTCCTACGAGCAGTACTTC
-,TRBV30,TRBJ2-1,-,CAWSVGGLNEQFF,TGTGCCTGGAGTGTAGGAGGGTTAAATGAGCAGTTCTTC
TRBD1,TRBV7-9,TRBJ1-6,-,CASSLGDSPGAPLHF,TGTGCCAGCAGCTTAGGGGACAGCCCAGGGGCACCCCTCCACTTT
-,TRBV5-8,TRBJ2-3,-,CASSLDGGGGLQSTDTQYF,TGTGCCAGCAGCTTGGATGGAGGGGGGGGACTCCAAAGCACAGATACGCAGTATTTT
-,TRBV7-2,TRBJ2-4,-,CASSSQGGLVKNIQYF,TGTGCCAGCAGCTCGCAGGGAGGTTTAGTCAAAAACATTCAGTACTTC
TRBD1,TRBV27,TRBJ2-7,-,CASGQAGYEQYF,TGTGCCAGTGGACAGGCCGGCTACGAGCAGTACTTC
-,TRBV7-6,TRBJ1-1,-,CASSQRAVGTEAFF,TGTGCCAGCAGCCAGCGGGCAGTCGGAACTGAAGCTTTCTTT
-,TRBV28,TRBJ1-1,-,CASSFRGMNTEAFF,TGTGCCAGCAGTTTCCGGGGAATGAACACTGAAGCTTTCTTT